These T cell receptor beta chains were read from a single sample in a study of blood T cell repertoires in COVID-19. TCRdb keeps only in-frame clones here, not all; method: immunoSEQ multiplex PCR. The sample has 150,000 to 200,000 clones, around 89% seen once. Source material: peripheral blood. The receptors shown here come from a man between 50 and 59 years old who had recovered from COVID-19. Both conserved end residues are part of each CDR3. A D gene is named only where the DNA matches it firmly. For some rows the clone size is stated as once, few or many, or as a class when expanded; others skip it.

J | D | V | size | CDR3 | DNA
TRBJ2-5 | TRBD1 | TRBV27 | - | CASSSGTGGWETQYF | TGTGCCAGCAGCAGCGGGACAGGGGGGTGGGAGACCCAGTACTTC
TRBJ1-5 | - | TRBV19 | - | CASSTRGNQPQHF | TGTGCCAGTAGTACCAGAGGAAATCAGCCCCAGCATTTT
TRBJ1-1 | TRBD1 | TRBV6-5 | - | CASSNTGVFTEAFF | TGTGCCAGCAGTAACACAGGGGTGTTCACTGAAGCTTTCTTT
TRBJ2-1 | - | TRBV2 | once | CASSDRQATYNEQFF | TGTGCCAGCAGTGATCGACAGGCCACCTACAATGAGCAGTTCTTC
TRBJ1-1 | TRBD1 | TRBV7-2 | - | CASSFGQGAAGTEAFF | TGTGCCAGCAGCTTCGGGCAGGGGGCCGCCGGCACTGAAGCTTTCTTT
TRBJ1-4 | - | TRBV9 | - | CASSPTNKAAEKLFF | TGTGCCAGCAGCCCTACTAATAAGGCAGCGGAAAAACTGTTTTTT
TRBJ2-1 | - | TRBV29-1 | - | CSVERLKENEQFF | TGCAGCGTTGAGAGGCTCAAGGAAAATGAGCAGTTCTTC
TRBJ2-1 | - | TRBV5-1 | once | CASSTTGGAYNEQFF | TGCGCCAGCAGCACAACTGGAGGGGCCTACAATGAGCAGTTCTTC
TRBJ2-1 | - | TRBV19 | - | CASTPTGGNEQFF | TGTGCCAGTACCCCGACAGGTGGGAATGAGCAGTTCTTC
TRBJ2-5 | TRBD1 | TRBV11-2 | - | CASSSGGRETQYF | TGTGCCAGCAGTTCAGGGGGCCGAGAGACCCAGTACTTC
TRBJ2-7 | TRBD1 | TRBV9 | few | CASSVSPGQGRDEQYF | TGTGCCAGCAGCGTATCCCCGGGACAGGGAAGGGACGAGCAGTACTTC
TRBJ2-7 | TRBD1 | TRBV6-2/TRBV6-3 | - | CASSYTGGLSEQYF | TGTGCCAGCAGTTACACAGGGGGCCTTTCCGAGCAGTACTTC
TRBJ2-3 | TRBD2 | TRBV5-1 | - | CASSAGLAATDTQYF | TGCGCCAGCAGCGCGGGACTAGCGGCCACAGATACGCAGTATTTT
TRBJ1-2 | - | TRBV5-6 | - | CASSLADRGYTF | TGTGCCAGCAGCTTGGCAGACAGGGGCTACACCTTC
TRBJ2-2 | - | TRBV3-1/TRBV3-2 | - | CASSPVQGKGAGELFF | TGTGCCAGCAGCCCCGTTCAGGGGAAGGGGGCCGGGGAGCTGTTTTTT
TRBJ2-1 | - | TRBV9 | - | CASSVAGRYEQFF | TGTGCCAGCAGCGTCGCGGGGCGTTATGAGCAGTTCTTC
TRBJ2-3 | TRBD2 | TRBV6-2/TRBV6-3 | few | CASSSRGATDTQYF | TGTGCCAGCAGTTCGCGGGGGGCCACAGATACGCAGTATTTT
TRBJ1-2 | - | TRBV9 | - | CASSALGGLGYTF | TGTGCCAGCAGCGCCCTCGGGGGGCTTGGCTACACCTTC
TRBJ1-1 | - | TRBV30 | - | CAWSPGRADTEAFF | TGTGCCTGGAGTCCGGGCCGAGCGGACACTGAAGCTTTCTTT
TRBJ2-7 | TRBD2 | TRBV5-4 | - | CASSLGLAGRYEQYF | TGTGCCAGCAGCTTGGGACTAGCGGGGCGGTACGAGCAGTACTTC
TRBJ2-2 | - | TRBV9 | - | CASSLGGTPERLGELFF | TGTGCCAGCAGCCTAGGTGGTACTCCGGAGAGGCTCGGGGAGCTGTTTTTT
TRBJ1-1 | - | TRBV28 | - | CASRPQMNTEAFF | TGTGCCAGCAGGCCCCAGATGAACACTGAAGCTTTCTTT
TRBJ2-6 | - | TRBV30 | - | CARAGANVLTF | TGTGCCCGGGCGGGGGCCAACGTCCTGACTTTC
TRBJ1-2 | TRBD1 | TRBV9 | - | CASSVLQGAAGYTF | TGTGCCAGCAGCGTCCTTCAGGGGGCAGCGGGCTACACCTTC
TRBJ2-5 | - | TRBV4-1 | - | CASSQGWGLQETQYF | TGCGCCAGCAGCCAAGGTTGGGGACTCCAAGAGACCCAGTACTTC
TRBJ2-7 | TRBD1 | TRBV19 | - | CASSQFGTGNYEQYF | TGTGCCAGTAGTCAGTTCGGGACAGGAAACTACGAGCAGTACTTC
TRBJ2-4 | TRBD1 | TRBV11-2 | - | CASSPRTGVNIQYF | TGTGCCAGCAGCCCACGGACAGGGGTAAACATTCAGTACTTC
TRBJ2-7 | - | TRBV29-1 | - | CSVEVQDPYEQYF | TGCAGCGTTGAAGTACAGGATCCCTACGAGCAGTACTTC
TRBJ2-2 | - | TRBV11-2 | - | CASRQNTGELFF | TGTGCCAGCAGACAAAACACCGGGGAGCTGTTTTTT
TRBJ1-1 | - | TRBV19 | once | CASSQGVKYKAFF | TGTGCCAGTAGTCAAGGGGTAAAGTATAAAGCTTTCTTT
TRBJ1-2 | - | TRBV21-1 | - | CASSKGDRETYGYTF | TGTGCCAGCAGCAAAGGCGACAGGGAAACCTATGGCTACACCTTC
TRBJ1-5 | TRBD1 | TRBV7-9 | - | CASSFQPGTGGGPHQPQHF | TGTGCCAGCAGTTTCCAACCCGGGACAGGGGGCGGTCCCCATCAGCCCCAGCATTTT
TRBJ2-3 | TRBD2 | TRBV9 | - | CASSQTSGGTDTQYF | TGTGCCAGCAGTCAGACTAGCGGGGGCACAGATACGCAGTATTTT
TRBJ2-3 | TRBD2 | TRBV3-1/TRBV3-2 | - | CASSRISAGYSTDTQYF | TGTGCCAGCAGCCGTATATCAGCGGGATATAGCACAGATACGCAGTATTTT
TRBJ2-5 | TRBD1 | TRBV10-3 | - | CAISEPDRGASAQYF | TGTGCCATCAGTGAGCCAGACAGGGGGGCCTCGGCCCAGTACTTC
TRBJ2-6 | - | TRBV5-5 | - | CASNSHAGANVLTF | TGTGCCAGCAACTCCCACGCCGGGGCCAACGTCCTGACTTTC
TRBJ1-3 | - | TRBV6-5 | - | CASSRTGTGNTIYF | TGTGCCAGCAGCCGAACAGGGACGGGAAACACCATATATTTT
TRBJ1-2 | TRBD1 | TRBV29-1 | once | CSVESRDSNNYGYTF | TGCAGCGTTGAGTCCCGGGACAGCAATAACTATGGCTACACCTTC
TRBJ1-3 | TRBD1 | TRBV5-1 | - | CASSAGTGGASGNTIYF | TGCGCCAGCAGCGCAGGGACAGGGGGCGCGTCTGGAAACACCATATATTTT
TRBJ2-3 | - | TRBV10-1 | - | CASSGETGCFNTDTQYF | TGCGCCAGCAGTGGAGAGACAGGCTGTTTTAACACAGATACGCAGTATTTT
TRBJ2-1 | TRBD2 | TRBV19 | - | CASSIPAGGYNEQFF | TGTGCCAGTAGTATTCCGGCGGGGGGGTACAATGAGCAGTTCTTC
TRBJ1-3 | - | TRBV19 | - | CASSSAGDSGNTIYF | TGTGCCAGTAGTAGTGCAGGCGACTCTGGAAACACCATATATTTT
TRBJ2-3 | - | TRBV5-1 | - | CASSFWGDTQYF | TGCGCCAGCAGCTTCTGGGGCGATACGCAGTATTTT
TRBJ2-1 | TRBD1 | TRBV7-3 | - | CASSVLGTGSYNEQFF | TGTGCCAGCAGCGTCCTTGGGACAGGGTCCTACAATGAGCAGTTCTTC
TRBJ2-1 | TRBD2 | TRBV10-2 | - | CASSGASGVSSYNEQFF | TGCGCCAGCAGTGGGGCTAGCGGGGTTAGCTCCTACAATGAGCAGTTCTTC
TRBJ1-1 | - | TRBV7-2 | once | CASSLAAGRTEAFF | TGTGCCAGCAGCTTAGCGGCAGGGCGCACTGAAGCTTTCTTT
TRBJ2-5 | TRBD1 | TRBV3-1/TRBV3-2 | - | CASSQDRTGEEETQYF | TGTGCCAGCAGCCAAGATAGGACAGGGGAGGAAGAGACCCAGTACTTC
TRBJ2-7 | - | TRBV2 | - | CASRGAGPDEQYF | TGTGCCAGCAGGGGGGCAGGTCCCGACGAGCAGTACTTC
TRBJ1-3 | - | TRBV11-2 | - | CASSLSGDSGNTIYF | TGTGCCAGCAGCTTATCAGGGGACTCTGGAAACACCATATATTTT
TRBJ1-2 | TRBD1 | TRBV10-2 | - | CASSAQNRQGYGYTF | TGCGCCAGCAGTGCCCAGAACCGACAGGGGTATGGCTACACCTTC
TRBJ1-1 | - | TRBV5-4 | - | CASAPGQYSRGLAFF | TGTGCCAGCGCGCCCGGACAGTACAGTCGGGGCCTCGCTTTCTTT
TRBJ2-7 | TRBD2 | TRBV9 | - | CASSVEAGSYEQYF | TGTGCCAGCAGCGTAGAAGCGGGGAGCTACGAGCAGTACTTC
TRBJ2-5 | - | TRBV3-1/TRBV3-2 | - | CASSQGSGETQYF | TGTGCCAGCAGCCAGGGCAGCGGCGAGACCCAGTACTTC
TRBJ1-6 | TRBD1 | TRBV7-8 | - | CASSQQGAYNSPLHF | TGTGCCAGCAGCCAACAGGGGGCCTATAATTCACCCCTCCACTTT